The 8 T cell receptor beta chains listed next were all sequenced from one sample in a study of blood T cell repertoires in COVID-19. Clones were read by immunoSEQ multiplex PCR, and TCRdb kept only the in-frame ones, dropping some. The top ten hold about 9.3% of the sample, which has over 100,000 clones, 70% to 80% seen once. The sequenced material came from peripheral blood. These receptors came from a man aged 55-75 years with active or convalescent COVID-19.

This clone has more than one count but fewer than ten. The chain links TRBV27 to TRBJ2-1; D gene ambiguous. Germline V gives CDR1 MNHEY, CDR2 SMNVEV (reference sequence). The ends were cut back, 7 bases at V and 4 bases at J, with 17 bases in the middle. The CDR3 spans 15 residues. The DNA of the CDR3 is TGTGCCAGCACCCCCTTCGGTCTTCGGTACAATGAGCAGTTCTTC. This translates into CASTPFGLRYNEQFF.

The chain links TRBV29-1 to TRBJ1-2; D gene ambiguous. The V and J ends lost 4 bases and 7 bases respectively, with 13 bases between them. CDR3 size: 12 residues. CDR1 is SQVTM, CDR2 ANQGSEA, per germline. For the CDR3, the DNA is TGCAGCGTTGTGACCGGGTCGGGTGGCTACACCTTC. It codes for CSVVTGSGGYTF.

This chain links TRBV2 with TRBJ2-5; D remains unclear. The germline V and J ends were trimmed by 2 bases and 5 bases, with 6 bases remaining between them. Looked up from germline, CDR1 is SNHLY and CDR2 is FYNNEI. This CDR3 spans 12 amino acids. Written as DNA, the CDR3 is TGTGCCAGCAGTGAACCTCCCGAGACCCAGTACTTC. Protein product: CASSEPPETQYF.

The chain is built from TRBV19 and TRBJ2-1, with TRBD1 matching over 8 bases. After removal of 5 bases from V and 10 bases from J, the junction contained 13 bases not matched to a gene. This CDR3 region has 15 residues. Germline loops: CDR1 LNHDA, CDR2 SQIVND (reference sequence). CDR3 DNA: TGTGCCAGTAGTGGGGGGTCGACAGGGGATCAGGAGCAGTTCTTC. It codes for CASSGGSTGDQEQFF. Filled out from reference TRBV19 and TRBJ2-1, the complete variable domain reads DGGITQSPKYLFRKEGQNVTLSCEQNLNHDAMYWYRQDPGQGLRLIYYSQIVNDFQKGDIAEGYSVSREKKESFPLTVTSAQKNPTAFYLCASSGGSTGDQEQFFGPGTRLTVL.

CDR3 bases: TGCGCCAGCAGCCAAGGTCCAGAAAGTAGGGGCGGCTACACCTTC. This gives the protein CASSQGPESRGGYTF. The gene calls are TRBV4-1 and TRBJ1-2, with a weak D call TRBD1 (5 bases). CDR3 length equals 15 residues. Trimming removed 1 base at V and 8 bases at J, with 17 bases between. Germline V gene sequence: CDR1 MGHRA, CDR2 YSYEKL.

The V gene is TRBV27, the J gene TRBJ1-2; D may be TRBD1 (6 bases). The CDR3 is 13 amino acids. The germline CDR1 and CDR2 sequences are MNHEY and SMNVEV (reference sequence). V lost 2 bases and J lost 6, with 10 bases in between. The CDR3 reads CASSLTRGDGYTF. CDR3 in DNA: TGTGCCAGCAGTTTAACCAGGGGCGATGGCTACACCTTC.

In the case of this clone: A junction boundary mismatches the germline segment, possibly from a read error. V and J are TRBV10-1 and TRBJ2-3; 10 nucleotides agree with TRBD2. Germline V gene lookup returns CDR1 WNHNN and CDR2 SYGVQD (reference sequence). This CDR3 spans 14 amino acids. The chain's CDR3 is CATSPSGRLDTQYF. The CDR3 DNA is TGCGCCACCAGTCCTAGCGGGAGACTAGATACGCAGTATTTT.

Regarding this clone: This specimen includes other DNA sequences encoding the same CDR3. The rearrangement uses TRBV4-1 and TRBJ2-5, with 9 bases matching TRBD2. CDR1 and CDR2 (germline): MGHRA, YSYEKL. This CDR3 region has 17 residues. Losses at the gene ends were 0 bases for V and 2 bases for J; bases not matched to a gene: 7. CDR3 DNA sequence: TGCGCCAGCAGCCAAGATCGAACTAGCGGGTCTCAAGAGACCCAGTACTTC. Translated, it gives CASSQDRTSGSQETQYF.